Following are 22 T cell receptor beta chains from one sample sequenced in a study of T cells in Graves' hyperthyroidism and ophthalmopathy. It was RNA transcripts that yielded the amplified TCR beta CDR3 regions. The HTBI primer set was used in a first-round RT-PCR of the TCR CDR3. TCRdb independently ran MiXCR on the multiplex PCR reads; one entry per CDR3 protein. The sample lists some 550,000 distinct CDR3 sequences; roughly 16% were seen once. Sequenced: blood. Receptors were obtained from a middle-aged woman with Graves' ophthalmopathy.

This clonotype was found a few times. This chain uses TRBV5-1 with TRBJ2-1; D gene uncertain. In germline, CDR1 is SGHRS, CDR2 YFSETQ. This CDR3 region has 12 residues. Trimming took 7 bases from V and 9 from J, leaving 14 bases between them. In DNA, the CDR3 is TGCGCCAGCGGAAGGGAACCCGGTGAGCAGTTCTTC. This encodes CASGREPGEQFF.

The rearrangement links TRBV12-3 or TRBV12-4 to TRBJ2-6; D remains unclear. Between the trimmed V and J ends, which lost 5 bases and 7 bases, there was a span of 6 bases. CDR3 length: 12 amino acids. Here the CDR3 DNA reads TGTGCCAGCAGTACAGATGCCAACGTCCTGACTTTC. This gives the protein CASSTDANVLTF.

V gene TRBV20-1 combines with J gene TRBJ1-5, with 9 bases aligning to TRBD1. Losses at the gene ends were 3 bases for V and 0 bases for J; bases not matched to a gene: 3. Looked up from germline, CDR1 is DFQATT and CDR2 is SNEGSKA (reference sequence). The CDR3 consists of 15 residues. The CDR3 DNA follows: TGCAGTGCTAGTACAGGGGGCCATAGCAATCAGCCCCAGCATTTT. Its protein is CSASTGGHSNQPQHF.

This clonotype was seen many times. The V call is TRBV28, the J call TRBJ1-2, with TRBD1 identical over 7 bases. Trimming cost V 4 bases and J 4 bases; bases outside gene matches: 12. The CDR3 totals 16 residues. Germline V gene data show CDR1 as MDHEN and CDR2 as SYDVKM. The CDR3 loop reads CASSSTGVQDGYGYTF. CDR3 coding DNA: TGTGCCAGCAGTTCTACAGGGGTCCAGGACGGCTATGGCTACACCTTC.

A note on this clonotype: A read error is possible here, since a much larger clone lies one base away. The chain has TRBV2 and TRBJ1-1; the match to TRBD1 covers 8 bases. The CDR3 is 13 amino acids. Germline CDR1 and CDR2: SNHLY and FYNNEI. Germline trimming cut 7 bases from V and 5 bases from J; bases unmatched to any gene: 6. This chain's CDR3 is CASNGQGGTEAFF. The CDR3 DNA follows: TGTGCCAGCAATGGACAGGGCGGGACTGAAGCTTTCTTT.

This clonotype was counted a few times. The chain couples TRBV9 to TRBJ1-3; a weak D match, TRBD1 (5 bases). V shed 2 bases and J shed 0 bases, with 9 bases lying between them. The CDR3 spans 15 residues. The germline CDR1 and CDR2 sequences are SGDLS and YYNGEE. For the CDR3, the DNA is TGTGCCAGCAGCGTCGGCGGGGGCTCTGGAAACACCATATATTTT. Translating gives CASSVGGGSGNTIYF.

Many counts were recorded for this clonotype. The chain employs TRBV7-8 and TRBJ1-1, with D tentatively TRBD1 (6 bases). V was clipped by 5 bases and J by 7 bases, with 20 bases between them. The CDR3 is 15 residues long. From germline, CDR1 is SGHVS and CDR2 FQNEAQ. The CDR3 reads CASSPEGRGLGEAFF. The DNA for the CDR3 is TGTGCCAGCAGCCCCGAGGGGCGGGGGCTAGGTGAAGCTTTCTTT.

This clonotype has ten or more counts. The CDR3, as DNA: TGCGCCAGCAGCATGGCAGGGGACGGGGAAGCTTTCTTT. Its protein is CASSMAGDGEAFF. This sequence joins TRBV5-1 and TRBJ1-1, with D possibly matching TRBD1 (6 bases). The V end lost 4 bases, the J end lost 8 bases, and 15 bases lay between the germline ends. Germline V gene lookup returns CDR1 SGHRS and CDR2 YFSETQ. CDR3 length: 13 residues.

This clonotype was detected many times. The chain joins TRBV28 to TRBJ2-7, with 8 bases aligning to TRBD1. The CDR3 spans 14 residues. Germline trimming cut 11 bases from V and 3 bases from J; bases unmatched to any gene: 12. Germline V gene data show CDR1 as MDHEN and CDR2 as SYDVKM. The CDR3 sequence is CAVQGDRTIYEQYF. The CDR3 DNA reads TGTGCCGTACAAGGGGACAGGACCATCTACGAGCAGTACTTC.

The J gene is TRBJ1-4, the V gene TRBV5-1; D remains ambiguous. The germline gives CDR1 SGHRS, CDR2 YFSETQ. This CDR3 is built from 14 residues. Trimming took off 0 bases at V and 6 bases at J, with 9 bases between the two ends. The CDR3 region has the DNA TGCGCCAGCAGCTTGGAACGCCTCCATGAAAAACTGTTTTTT. Protein: CASSLERLHEKLFF.

The V call is TRBV7-2, the J call TRBJ1-1; maybe TRBD1 (5 bases). Germline values: CDR1 SGHTA, CDR2 FQGNSA. Trimming left V 0 bases short and J 1 base short, with 12 bases between. CDR3 length: 16 residues. The CDR3 reads CASSLAHQGGNTEAFF. The CDR3 region has the DNA TGTGCCAGCAGCTTAGCGCATCAGGGAGGGAACACTGAAGCTTTCTTT.

This clonotype was counted between two and nine times. The V and J genes are TRBV15 and TRBJ2-2; 7 bases align to TRBD1. Germline V gives CDR1 LNHNV, CDR2 YYDKDF (reference sequence). Trimming cost V 6 bases and J 0 bases; bases outside gene matches: 7. CDR3 length: 16 residues. The CDR3 bases are TGTGCCACCAGGGAAGTGGGACAGTCGAACACCGGGGAGCTGTTTTTT. Protein product: CATREVGQSNTGELFF.

As concerns this clonotype: No conserved phenylalanine or tryptophan ends this CDR3, so it is likely a read error. The gene calls are TRBV3-1 and TRBJ1-1, with unresolved D. The CDR3 has 14 residues. Germline lookup yields CDR1 LGHDT and CDR2 YNNKEL (reference sequence). The V end lost 4 bases, the J end lost 0 bases, and 9 bases lay between the germline ends. The CDR3 reads CASSPGGMNTEAFL. CDR3 nucleotides: TGTGCCAGCAGCCCCGGTGGGATGAACACTGAAGCTTTCCTT.

The rearrangement uses TRBV10-2 and TRBJ2-3; 10 nucleotides agree with TRBD2. Germline lookup yields CDR1 WSHSY and CDR2 SAAADI. The CDR3 extends over 15 amino acids. V dropped 6 bases and J dropped 0; count of bases not matched to a gene: 3. The CDR3 sequence: CASRSTSGSTDTQYF. The DNA of the CDR3 is TGCGCCAGCAGATCGACTAGCGGGAGCACAGATACGCAGTATTTT.

This rearrangement joins TRBV2 to TRBJ2-7, with D tentatively TRBD2 (5 bases). Per the germline V gene, CDR1 is SNHLY and CDR2 is FYNNEI. The CDR3 has 14 residues. Trimming cost V 5 bases and J 1 base, with 12 bases left between them. DNA of the CDR3: TGTGCCAGCAGTCCTCGGAGACTATCCTACGAGCAGTACTTC. Translation gives CASSPRRLSYEQYF.

This clonotype was counted many times. The rearrangement joins TRBV27 to TRBJ1-1, with 10 bases aligning to TRBD1. With V trimmed by 0 bases and J by 10 bases, 8 bases remained unmatched. This CDR3 has 15 residues. Germline lookup yields CDR1 MNHEY and CDR2 SMNVEV (reference sequence). Here the CDR3 DNA reads TGTGCCAGCAGTTTATCAAGACAGGGGGCCAAGTCAGCTTTCTTT. Amino acid sequence: CASSLSRQGAKSAFF.

At least ten counts were recorded for this clonotype. The rearrangement uses TRBV28 and TRBJ1-2; 7 positions agree with TRBD1. CDR1 is MDHEN and CDR2 is SYDVKM in the germline V gene. This CDR3 has 15 amino acids. The J segment lost 2 bases and the V segment lost 3 bases, leaving 6 bases of the junction unmatched. As DNA, the CDR3 is TGTGCCAGCAGTTTCGTGGGACAGATAAACTATGGCTACACCTTC. Protein product: CASSFVGQINYGYTF.

The chain has TRBV20-1 and TRBJ2-7; a possible D gene is TRBD1 (6 bases). The V gene's germline CDR1 is DFQATT and CDR2 SNEGSKA (reference sequence). CDR3 length: 15 residues. The germline V and J ends were trimmed by 6 bases and 9 bases, with 27 bases remaining between them. This CDR3 reads CSAPAPGSPRGGQYF. The CDR3 coding sequence is TGCAGTGCCCCCGCGCCCGGTAGCCCTCGAGGGGGGCAGTACTTC.

This clonotype has at least ten counts. This chain connects TRBV5-1 to TRBJ2-2, with 7 bases fitting TRBD1. The CDR3 is 16 residues long. V lost 4 bases to trimming and J lost 0 bases; unmatched junction nucleotides: 6. Germline V gene data show CDR1 as SGHRS and CDR2 as YFSETQ. In DNA, the CDR3 is TGCGCCAGCAGCCCACACACAGGGGCGAACACCGGGGAGCTGTTTTTT. It specifies CASSPHTGANTGELFF.

This clonotype was seen at least ten times. V usage is TRBV28 and J usage is TRBJ1-5; D uncertain. The germline CDR1 and CDR2 sequences are MDHEN and SYDVKM. Trimming removed 4 bases at V and 5 bases at J, with 3 bases between. The CDR3 length is 11 residues. For the CDR3, the DNA is TGTGCCAGCAGTTCAGATCAGCCCCAGCATTTT. Amino acid sequence: CASSSDQPQHF.

This clonotype has only a few counts. The rearrangement joins TRBV19 to TRBJ2-1; D is unresolved. V was clipped by 3 bases and J by 3 bases, with 12 bases between them. The CDR3 is 15 amino acids. Germline V lookup: CDR1 LNHDA, CDR2 SQIVND (reference sequence). CDR3 coding DNA: TGTGCCAGTAGTATGACTCAACTCCTCTACAATGAGCAGTTCTTC. It is translated as CASSMTQLLYNEQFF.

This clonotype showed up just a few times. The chain links TRBV28 to TRBJ1-2; maybe TRBD1 (5 bases). Germline CDR1 and CDR2: MDHEN and SYDVKM. Trimming took off 4 bases at V and 7 bases at J, with 16 bases between the two ends. The CDR3 length is 14 residues. The CDR3 loop is CASSSPPGVPGYTF. DNA for the CDR3: TGTGCCAGCAGTTCTCCCCCGGGGGTACCTGGCTACACCTTC.